These T cell receptor beta chains were read from a single sample in a study of blood T cell repertoires in COVID-19. TCRdb's copy holds only in-frame clones and misses some; the assay was immunoSEQ multiplex PCR. The sample contains about 50,000 clones, 86% of which appear only once. The sample was peripheral blood. Receptors were obtained from a woman in her sixties with acute or convalescent COVID-19. CDR3s include the opening cysteine and the closing phenylalanine or tryptophan.

v_call,cdr3_aa
TRBV9,CASSALAGQPQHF
TRBV12-5,CASGHSFRYGYTF
TRBV19,CAANMGLGADEQYF
TRBV11-2,CASSTRTGAGNYGYTF
TRBV30,CAWSVGQGTQPQHF
TRBV30,CAWSDPRGWATEAFF
TRBV15,CATTPSRDTEAFF
TRBV30,CAWSYLAGITGELFF
TRBV7-2,CASSFSRANTEAFF
TRBV18,CASSPPRDRGRFTGELFF
TRBV5-1,CASSLTQGTNTEAFF
TRBV10-3,CAISPTSATYEQYF
TRBV30,CAWSVKQGYEQYF
TRBV4-2,CASSQELRGNTEAFF
TRBV7-2,CASSLKGGDREKLFF
TRBV3-1/TRBV3-2,CASSQMGHHNEQFF
TRBV10-1,CASSPDRGPLAEAFF
TRBV19,CASSIGSADTQYF
TRBV6-6,CASKLDRDSYNEQFF
TRBV19,CASSMGQGPSNQPQHF
TRBV5-1,CASSLEGIGLSGYTF
TRBV6-6,CASSQNDGYTF
TRBV4-1,CASSQGGPYGYTF
TRBV7-2,CASSPGWGGPYEQYF
TRBV28,CASSLNRGPYEQYF
TRBV7-9,CASSLEGPGVGEKLFF
TRBV30,CAWSSGAYNEQFF
TRBV5-8,CASSFYQGALNNEQFF
TRBV3-1/TRBV3-2,CASSQGIGRGANYGYTF
TRBV29-1,CSILTGESYEQYF
TRBV2,CASSPLSGLVLRGELFF
TRBV3-1/TRBV3-2,CASSQSKTGGINGYTF
TRBV5-6,CASSLGGQYFNSPLHF
TRBV3-1/TRBV3-2,CASSPGQGAADTQYF
TRBV7-2,CASSFTLAGVSTDTQYF
TRBV6-6,CASSPGQGESFNQPQHF
TRBV27,CASSFSGGTGYTF
TRBV6-5,CASGTRDRGGYEQYF
TRBV2,CASSGAPSGELFF
TRBV6-5,CASSTGQNNQPQHF
TRBV4-1,CASSPGWNTEAFF
TRBV18,CASSPNDRGNSPLHF
TRBV3-1/TRBV3-2,CASSQALRGGYTF
TRBV4-1,CASSRNREPGELFF
TRBV12-3/TRBV12-4,CATAGATGAEAFF
TRBV7-2,CASSSRGNQPQHF
TRBV29-1,CSVDGGSTF
TRBV27,CASSLFGQAANYGYTF
TRBV6-4,CASSDSTGVTDTQYF
TRBV10-3,CAISEGSGVRDEQFF
TRBV11-2,CASSLVGGTFNTEAFF
TRBV29-1,CSVEVAGKLFF
TRBV19,CASSMMQGPKPQHF
TRBV24-1,CATRDSINEKLFF